One sample yielded the 2 T cell receptor beta chains listed below, sequenced in a study of shared clonotypes between healthy human individuals. Sequencing used immunoSEQ multiplex PCR; TCRdb keeps in-frame clones, though not all of them. The sample has about 1 million clones; around 76% are singletons. Material for sequencing was memory CD4+ T cells sorted from blood. Noted subset: CD45RA-negative fraction. The receptors derive from a man younger than 35 in good health.

This clone was seen a handful of times. V gene TRBV29-1 combines with J gene TRBJ2-7; D may be TRBD2 (7 bases). Looked up from germline, CDR1 is SQVTM and CDR2 is ANQGSEA. The length of the CDR3 is 11 residues. DNA of the CDR3: TGCCGGCGGGGGCCTCGCTACGAGCAGTACTTC. It yields the protein CRRGPRYEQYF.

The CDR3 here is CASSLWVTGGNSPLHF. The CDR3 DNA is TGCGCCAGCAGCCTGTGGGTTACAGGTGGCAATTCACCCCTCCACTTT. The V call is TRBV5-1, the J call TRBJ1-6, with a weak D call TRBD1 (5 bases). The CDR3 contains 16 residues. Germline CDR1 SGHRS, CDR2 YFSETQ. Trimming stripped 4 bases from V and 7 bases from J, with 18 bases between. Variable domain in full (rest from reference TRBV5-1 and TRBJ1-6): KAGVTQTPRYLIKTRGQQVTLSCSPISGHRSVSWYQQTPGQGLQFLFEYFSETQRNKGNFPGRFSGRQFSNSRSEMNVSTLELGDSALYLCASSLWVTGGNSPLHFGNGTRLTVT.